The 10 T cell receptor beta chains given below trace back to one sample, sequenced in a study of cytomegalovirus exposure and HLA in healthy donors. 13 Jbeta primers and 60 Vbeta primers were used for the PCR. Some clones are missing from TCRdb's copy, which holds only in-frame ones; the method was immunoSEQ multiplex PCR. The sample lists 150,000 to 200,000 clones, 68% occurring once. The sample was PBMCs. The origin of the receptors is a man aged 25 to 40 in good health and CMV-seropositive.

Only a few counts were recorded for this clone. The chain combines TRBV28 with TRBJ1-1; no reliable D call. The CDR3 is made up of 15 amino acids. Germline V gene lookup returns CDR1 MDHEN and CDR2 SYDVKM. The V gene lost 1 base and the J gene lost 1 base, with 10 bases spanning the gap. In nucleotides, the CDR3 is TGTGCCAGCAGTTTATCAACAACGGGGAACACTGAAGCTTTCTTT. This codes for CASSLSTTGNTEAFF.

The gene calls are TRBV6-4 and TRBJ2-3, with D possibly being TRBD1 (6 bases). Germline CDR1 MRHNA, CDR2 SNTAGT. The CDR3 is 13 amino acids. V dropped 9 bases and J dropped 6 bases, with 16 bases sitting between them. For the CDR3, the DNA is TGTGCCAGTTCGACAGGACGGTTGGATACGCAGTATTTT. Translated: CASSTGRLDTQYF.

The chain uses TRBV7-3 and TRBJ2-2; D perhaps matches TRBD1 (5 bases). This CDR3 comprises 15 residues. The ends were cut back, 1 base at V and 6 bases at J, with 12 bases in the middle. The V gene's germline CDR1 is SGHTA and CDR2 FQGTGA. CDR3 in amino acids: CASSLREQGAGELFF. CDR3 in DNA: TGTGCCAGCAGCTTAAGAGAGCAGGGCGCCGGGGAGCTGTTTTTT.

The chain joins TRBV30 to TRBJ2-7; D ambiguous. The CDR3 is made up of 14 amino acids. CDR1 is GTSNPN, CDR2 SVGIG, per germline (reference sequence). Trimming removed 5 bases from V and 0 bases from J, with 14 bases in between. CDR3 nucleotide sequence: TGTGCCTGGGTCGACGACACCTACTCCTACGAGCAGTACTTC. It encodes CAWVDDTYSYEQYF. The full variable domain, its missing parts supplied by reference TRBV30 and TRBJ2-7, is SQTIHQWPATLVQPVGSPLSLECTVEGTSNPNLYWYRQAAGRGLQLLFYSVGIGQISSEVPQNLSASRPQDRQFILSSKKLLLSDSGFYLCAWVDDTYSYEQYFGPGTRLTVT.

This chain links TRBV28 with TRBJ2-1; 8 bases are shared with TRBD2. Losses at the gene ends were 10 bases for V and 4 bases for J; bases not matched to a gene: 3. The V gene's germline CDR1 is MDHEN and CDR2 SYDVKM. The length of the CDR3 is 12 residues. CDR3 sequence: CATRGGYNEQFF. CDR3 coding DNA: TGTGCCACCCGGGGGGGGTACAATGAGCAGTTCTTC.

V usage is TRBV9 and J usage is TRBJ1-1; D perhaps matches TRBD1 (5 bases). The V end lost 4 bases, the J end lost 8 bases, and 18 bases lay between the germline ends. The CDR3 runs to 14 residues. Germline CDR1 and CDR2: SGDLS and YYNGEE. CDR3 region: CASSLTSGGREAFF. CDR3 DNA sequence: TGTGCCAGCAGCTTAACATCTGGGGGGAGGGAAGCTTTCTTT. The full variable domain, rest sourced from reference TRBV9 and TRBJ1-1, is DSGVTQTPKHLITATGQRVTLRCSPRSGDLSVYWYQQSLDQGLQFLIQYYNGEERAKGNILERFSAQQFPDLHSELNLSSLELGDSALYFCASSLTSGGREAFFGQGTRLTVV.

This chain connects TRBV6-5 to TRBJ1-2; maybe TRBD1 (6 bases). The V end was cut by 4 bases, the J end by 2 bases, with 14 bases between. This CDR3 contains 15 residues. Germline CDR1 and CDR2: MNHEY and SVGAGI. As DNA, the CDR3 is TGTGCCAGCAGTTTTACACCGGGACACAACTATGGCTACACCTTC. It encodes CASSFTPGHNYGYTF.

A few counts support this clone. V and J are TRBV10-2 and TRBJ2-7; 8 bases line up with TRBD1. Looked up from germline, CDR1 is WSHSY and CDR2 is SAAADI. This CDR3 region has 15 residues. The ends lost 5 bases at V and 4 bases at J; junction bases unmatched: 10. For the CDR3, the DNA is TGCGCCAGCAGTTCCCCGGGACAGGTTGTTTACGAGCAGTACTTC. Translated, it gives CASSSPGQVVYEQYF.

This clone is a singleton in its sample. The rearrangement joins TRBV6-6 to TRBJ1-2; D possibly corresponds to TRBD1 (5 bases). This CDR3 spans 12 amino acids. The germline V gene encodes CDR1 MNHNY and CDR2 SVGAGI (reference sequence). V lost 10 bases and J lost 7, with 16 bases in between. The CDR3 sequence is CAISPGLSGYTF. The CDR3, as DNA: TGTGCCATCAGCCCGGGACTAAGTGGCTACACCTTC.

J is TRBJ1-2 and V is TRBV30; D may be TRBD1 (6 bases). This CDR3 contains 13 residues. The germline gives CDR1 GTSNPN, CDR2 SVGIG (reference sequence). V gave up 1 base and J gave up 7 bases, with 13 bases separating them. The DNA of the CDR3 is TGTGCCTGGAGTGGGGGGCATTGGGGTGGCTACACCTTC. Protein sequence: CAWSGGHWGGYTF.